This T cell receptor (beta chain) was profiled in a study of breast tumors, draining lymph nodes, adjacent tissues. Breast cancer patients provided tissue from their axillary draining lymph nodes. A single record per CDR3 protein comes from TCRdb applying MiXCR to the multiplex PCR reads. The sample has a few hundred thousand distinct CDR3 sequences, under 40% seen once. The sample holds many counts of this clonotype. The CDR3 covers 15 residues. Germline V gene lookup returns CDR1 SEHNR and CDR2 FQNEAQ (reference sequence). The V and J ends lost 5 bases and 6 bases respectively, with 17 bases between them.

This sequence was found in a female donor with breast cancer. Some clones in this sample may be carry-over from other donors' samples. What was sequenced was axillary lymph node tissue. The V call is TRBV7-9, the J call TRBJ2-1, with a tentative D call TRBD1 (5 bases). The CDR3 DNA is TGTGCCAGCAGCCCCCGTCAGGGAAAGGTCAATGAGCAGTTCTTC. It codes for CASSPRQGKVNEQFF.